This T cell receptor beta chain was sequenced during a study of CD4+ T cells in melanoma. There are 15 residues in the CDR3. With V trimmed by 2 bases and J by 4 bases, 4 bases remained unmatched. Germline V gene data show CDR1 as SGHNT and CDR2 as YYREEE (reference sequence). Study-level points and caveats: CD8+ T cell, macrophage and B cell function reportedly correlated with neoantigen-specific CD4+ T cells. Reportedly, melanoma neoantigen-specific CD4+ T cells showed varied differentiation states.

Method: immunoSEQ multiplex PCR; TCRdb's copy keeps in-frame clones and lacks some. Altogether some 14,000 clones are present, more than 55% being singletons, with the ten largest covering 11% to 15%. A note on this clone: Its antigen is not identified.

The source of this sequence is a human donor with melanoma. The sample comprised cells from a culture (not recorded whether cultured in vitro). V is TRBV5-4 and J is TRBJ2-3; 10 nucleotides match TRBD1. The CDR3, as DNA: TGTGCCAGCAGCTTTGGGACAGGGGTCTCAGATACGCAGTATTTT. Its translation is CASSFGTGVSDTQYF.